This TCR beta chain was identified in a study of persistence of HIV-infected CD4 T cells. Study results and caveats: CMV- and Gag-responding cells had lower TCRbeta richness than CD3/CD28-responding cells. Antigen-responding cells were enriched for degenerate expanded CDR3beta sequences.

The libraries were made with immunoSEQ version 4 in survey mode. Some clones are missing from TCRdb's copy, which holds only in-frame ones; the method was immunoSEQ multiplex PCR. Of 36,000 or so clones in the sample, about 81% were seen once. About this clone itself: Its target is not known.

V gave up 1 base and J gave up 7 bases, with 14 bases separating them. The germline CDR1 and CDR2 sequences are LGHDT and YNNKEL (reference sequence). The CDR3 loop spans 16 amino acids. The stimulus was an HIV-1 Gag 15-mer peptide pool, 1 ug/peptide/mL. Sorted nonresponding memory CD4+ T cells were CD40L-negative, CD69-negative, CD45RO-high. Stimulated PBMCs had first been depleted of CD8+ T cells. CD8-depleted PBMCs were stimulated around 17 hours with anti-CD28/CD49d costimulation, CD40-blocking antibody and enfuvirtide. This chain uses TRBV3-1 (or the pseudogene TRBV3-2) with TRBJ1-6; D may be TRBD1 (6 bases). The sequenced sample was cultured CD4+ T cells from PBMCs, obtained from a patient who received antiretroviral therapy. The source of this sequence is an adult with HIV. The donor label of this sample is uncertain. In DNA, the CDR3 is TGTGCCAGCAGCCAAGCGATTTGGCAGGGGAATTCACCCCTCCACTTT. It is translated as CASSQAIWQGNSPLHF.